The rows below give T cell receptor beta chains drawn from one sample of a study of vaccination and CD4 T cells after COVID-19. Via MiXCR, TCRdb re-called the PCR reads, giving one row per CDR3 protein. The repertoire includes approximately 9,300 distinct CDR3 sequences, under 50% of them detected once, and around 12% sits in the top ten. No cognate antigen is known for these TCRs. The material sequenced was CD4+ T cells from blood, cultured in vitro. These receptors were taken from a human donor in good health. Both conserved end residues are part of each CDR3. D genes are given only for firm matches. Clone size appears in some rows only: once, few, many, or a class for an expanded clone.

j_gene: TRBJ1-2
abundance: -
d_gene: -
v_gene: TRBV12-3/TRBV12-4
len: 12
CDR3nt: TGTGCCAGCAGTTTAGGATACTATGGCTACACCTTC
CDR3aa: CASSLGYYGYTF

j_gene: TRBJ1-1
abundance: few
d_gene: -
v_gene: TRBV20-1
len: 12
CDR3nt: TGCAGTGCTAGTCGTACAGGCACTGAAGCTTTCTTT
CDR3aa: CSASRTGTEAFF

j_gene: TRBJ2-5
abundance: -
d_gene: TRBD1
v_gene: TRBV28
len: 14
CDR3nt: TGTGCCAGCAGATCCGGGACAGTGGGGGAGACCCAGTACTTC
CDR3aa: CASRSGTVGETQYF

j_gene: TRBJ2-7
abundance: -
d_gene: -
v_gene: TRBV23-1
len: 15
CDR3nt: TGCGCCAGCCATCTCCTTTTAGGAGGGGGGTACGAGCAGTACTTC
CDR3aa: CASHLLLGGGYEQYF

j_gene: TRBJ2-2
abundance: few
d_gene: -
v_gene: TRBV6-1
len: 16
CDR3nt: TGTGCCAGCCAAGGGTACGGGGCCGCGAACACCGGGGAGCTGTTTTTT
CDR3aa: CASQGYGAANTGELFF

j_gene: TRBJ2-1
abundance: -
d_gene: TRBD2
v_gene: TRBV5-4
len: 16
CDR3nt: TGTGCCAGCAGCCCTGGACTAGCGGGAGACTACAATGAGCAGTTCTTC
CDR3aa: CASSPGLAGDYNEQFF

j_gene: TRBJ2-2
abundance: -
d_gene: -
v_gene: TRBV7-2
len: 16
CDR3nt: TGTGCCAGCAGGGCCAAAACGGACACGAACACCGGGGAGCTGTTTTTT
CDR3aa: CASRAKTDTNTGELFF

j_gene: TRBJ1-2
abundance: few
d_gene: -
v_gene: TRBV29-1
len: 13
CDR3nt: TGCAGCGCTGACCCGCCCGCTAACTATGGCTACACCTTC
CDR3aa: CSADPPANYGYTF

j_gene: TRBJ1-6
abundance: -
d_gene: -
v_gene: TRBV4-3
len: 11
CDR3nt: TGCGCCAGCAGCCAAGTCCCACCCCTCCACTTT
CDR3aa: CASSQVPPLHF

j_gene: TRBJ2-7
abundance: -
d_gene: TRBD1
v_gene: TRBV6-2/TRBV6-3
len: 15
CDR3nt: TGTGCCAGCCTACTGGCGGACGGGACAGTCTACGAGCAGTACTTC
CDR3aa: CASLLADGTVYEQYF

j_gene: TRBJ1-6
abundance: few
d_gene: -
v_gene: TRBV28
len: 13
CDR3nt: TGTGCCGTAGGCTCGTCGTATAATTCACCCCTCCACTTT
CDR3aa: CAVGSSYNSPLHF

j_gene: TRBJ2-1
abundance: -
d_gene: -
v_gene: TRBV28
len: 15
CDR3nt: TGTGCCAGCAGTTTTTACGGGAGTGAAAGGAATGAGCAGTTCTTC
CDR3aa: CASSFYGSERNEQFF

j_gene: TRBJ1-1
abundance: few
d_gene: -
v_gene: TRBV28
len: 13
CDR3nt: TGTGCCAGCAGTTTAGGAGGGGCGGAGAAAGCTTTCTTT
CDR3aa: CASSLGGAEKAFF

j_gene: TRBJ2-1
abundance: -
d_gene: TRBD2
v_gene: TRBV7-6
len: 17
CDR3nt: TGTGCCAGCAGCTTAGCTCTAGCGGGAAGCTCCTACAATGAGCAGTTCTTC
CDR3aa: CASSLALAGSSYNEQFF

j_gene: TRBJ1-5
abundance: -
d_gene: -
v_gene: TRBV20-1
len: 13
CDR3nt: TGCAGCGAAGGGGGGGGGCCCAATCAGCCCCAGCATTTT
CDR3aa: CSEGGGPNQPQHF

j_gene: TRBJ2-1
abundance: few
d_gene: -
v_gene: TRBV20-1
len: 16
CDR3nt: TGCAGTGCTAGACCAACTCTAGCCTTTGGCTACAATGAGCAGTTCTTC
CDR3aa: CSARPTLAFGYNEQFF

j_gene: TRBJ2-7
abundance: -
d_gene: -
v_gene: TRBV7-2
len: 13
CDR3nt: TGTGCCAGCAGTTCCAGGAGCTCCTACGAGCAGTACTTC
CDR3aa: CASSSRSSYEQYF

j_gene: TRBJ2-7
abundance: -
d_gene: -
v_gene: TRBV21-1
len: 9
CDR3nt: TGTGCCAGCAGCTACGAGCAGTACTTC
CDR3aa: CASSYEQYF